The clone carrying this T cell receptor beta chain was seen a few times. Measured with immunoSEQ multiplex PCR; TCRdb has only the in-frame clones, and not every one. This sample has approximately 64,000 clones, with approximately 80% found just once. The data belong to a study of OX40 agonist ivuxolimab in advanced cancers. The junction had 8 bases not matched to a gene; V was cut back by 6 bases and J by 6 bases. This CDR3 spans 14 amino acids. Germline V lookup: CDR1 MDHEN, CDR2 SYDVKM. The rearrangement uses TRBV28 and TRBJ2-1; 7 bases match TRBD1. The sequences come from CD4+ or CD8+ T cells sorted from blood, collected in a trial of the OX40 agonist ivuxolimab. The source of this sequence is an adult with an advanced solid tumor such as melanoma, head and neck, liver or kidney cancer. The CDR3 nucleotides read TGTGCCAGCAGATCAGGGGGTGGATCCAATGAGCAGTTCTTC. Translation: CASRSGGGSNEQFF.